This T cell receptor beta chain was profiled in a study of early T cells in non-severe SARS-CoV-2 infection. Whole-study findings and limits: Anti-spike CD8 responses were favored by VDJdb matching, which missed private and CD4 specificities.

The protocol attached unique molecular identifiers to individual cDNA molecules. TCRdb itself ran the 5' RACE reads through MiXCR, one entry per CDR3 protein. The sample consists of 70,000 to 90,000 distinct CDR3 sequences, roughly 12% of them appearing once. With respect to this clonotype: Its matching antigen is unknown.

This TCR came from an adult who was a healthcare worker with PCR-confirmed SARS-CoV-2 infection or an uninfected control (not recorded which). Input material: whole blood.

CDR3: CSANLPTDTQYF. CDR3 nucleotides: TGCAGTGCCAACCTCCCCACAGATACGCAGTATTTT. This rearrangement joins TRBV20-1 to TRBJ2-3, with D unresolved. Per the germline V gene, CDR1 is DFQATT and CDR2 is SNEGSKA (reference sequence). The CDR3 sequence is 12 residues long. V gave up 6 bases and J gave up 2 bases, with 9 bases separating them.